Here is one TCR beta chain with its context. Clones were read by immunoSEQ multiplex PCR, and TCRdb kept only the in-frame ones, dropping some. Among 130,000 or so clones listed, roughly 86% were seen once. The record originates from a study of blood T cell repertoires in COVID-19. Per germline, CDR1 SGHRS and CDR2 YFSETQ. With 0 bases clipped from V and 1 base from J, the junction kept 3 bases outside the gene matches. The length of the CDR3 is 15 residues. Source material: peripheral blood. V is TRBV5-1 and J is TRBJ1-1; 7 positions agree with TRBD1. This sequence originates from a woman in her forties or fifties who had recovered from COVID-19. The CDR3 DNA is TGCGCCAGCAGCTTGGCCAACAGGGGGAACACTGAAGCTTTCTTT. Translating gives CASSLANRGNTEAFF.